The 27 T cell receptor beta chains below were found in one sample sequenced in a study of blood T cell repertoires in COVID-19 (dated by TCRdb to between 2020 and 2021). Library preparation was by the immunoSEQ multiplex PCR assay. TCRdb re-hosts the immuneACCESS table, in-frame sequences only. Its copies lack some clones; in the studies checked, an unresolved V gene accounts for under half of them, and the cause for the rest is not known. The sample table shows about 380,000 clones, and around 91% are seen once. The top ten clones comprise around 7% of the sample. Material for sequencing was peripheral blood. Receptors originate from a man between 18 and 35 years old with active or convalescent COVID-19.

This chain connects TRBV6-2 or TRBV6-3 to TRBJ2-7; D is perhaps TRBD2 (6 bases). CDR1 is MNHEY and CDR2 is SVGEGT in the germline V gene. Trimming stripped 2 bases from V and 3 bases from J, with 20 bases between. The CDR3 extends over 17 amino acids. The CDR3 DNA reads TGTGCCAGCAGTTACCCCCCCTCCTCGATGCGGGGCTACGAGCAGTACTTC. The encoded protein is CASSYPPSSMRGYEQYF.

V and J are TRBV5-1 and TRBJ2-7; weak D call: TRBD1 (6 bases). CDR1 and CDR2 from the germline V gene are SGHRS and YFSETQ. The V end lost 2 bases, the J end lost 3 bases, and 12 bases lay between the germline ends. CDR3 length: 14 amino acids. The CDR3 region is CASSLQGRNYEQYF. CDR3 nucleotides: TGCGCCAGCAGCTTACAGGGAAGGAACTACGAGCAGTACTTC.

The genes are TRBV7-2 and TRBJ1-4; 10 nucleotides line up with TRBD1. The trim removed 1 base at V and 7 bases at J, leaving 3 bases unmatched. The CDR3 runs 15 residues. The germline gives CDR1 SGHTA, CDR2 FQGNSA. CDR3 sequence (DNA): TGTGCCAGCAGCTTAGACGGGACAGGGGTTGAAAAACTGTTTTTT. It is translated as CASSLDGTGVEKLFF.

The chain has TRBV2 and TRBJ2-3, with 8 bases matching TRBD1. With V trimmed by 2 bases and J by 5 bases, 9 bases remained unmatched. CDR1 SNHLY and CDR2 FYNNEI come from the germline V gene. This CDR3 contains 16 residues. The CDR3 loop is CASSEWAGGMGDTQYF. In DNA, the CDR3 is TGTGCCAGCAGTGAATGGGCAGGGGGCATGGGAGATACGCAGTATTTT.

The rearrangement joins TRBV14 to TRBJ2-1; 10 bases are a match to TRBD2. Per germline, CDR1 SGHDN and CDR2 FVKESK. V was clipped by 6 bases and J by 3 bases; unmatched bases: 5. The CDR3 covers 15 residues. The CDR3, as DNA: TGTGCCAGCAGTCCAAGCGGGAGGGTCTACAATGAGCAGTTCTTC. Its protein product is CASSPSGRVYNEQFF.

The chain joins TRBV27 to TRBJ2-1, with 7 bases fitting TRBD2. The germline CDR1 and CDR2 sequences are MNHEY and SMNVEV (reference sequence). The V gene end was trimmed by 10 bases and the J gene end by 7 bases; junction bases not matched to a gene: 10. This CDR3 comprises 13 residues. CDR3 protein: CATQSPSGNEQFF. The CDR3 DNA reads TGTGCCACTCAGAGCCCTAGCGGTAATGAGCAGTTCTTC.

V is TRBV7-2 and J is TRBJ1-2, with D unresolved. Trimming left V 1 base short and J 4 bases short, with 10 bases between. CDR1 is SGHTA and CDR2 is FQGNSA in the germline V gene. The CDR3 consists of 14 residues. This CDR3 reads CASSLDAGLYGYTF. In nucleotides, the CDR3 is TGTGCCAGCAGCTTAGACGCAGGACTCTATGGCTACACCTTC.

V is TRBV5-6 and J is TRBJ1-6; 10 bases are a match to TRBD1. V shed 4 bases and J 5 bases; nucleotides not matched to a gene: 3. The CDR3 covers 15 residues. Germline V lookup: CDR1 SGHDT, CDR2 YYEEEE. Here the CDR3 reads CASSRGTGDNSPLHF. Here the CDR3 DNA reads TGTGCCAGCAGCCGTGGGACAGGGGATAATTCACCCCTCCACTTT.

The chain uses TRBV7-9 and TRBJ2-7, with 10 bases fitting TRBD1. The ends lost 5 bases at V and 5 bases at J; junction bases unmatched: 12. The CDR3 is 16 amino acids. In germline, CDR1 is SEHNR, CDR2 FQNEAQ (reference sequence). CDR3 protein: CASSPNPGTGDHEQYF. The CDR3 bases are TGTGCCAGCAGCCCCAACCCCGGGACAGGGGACCACGAGCAGTACTTC.

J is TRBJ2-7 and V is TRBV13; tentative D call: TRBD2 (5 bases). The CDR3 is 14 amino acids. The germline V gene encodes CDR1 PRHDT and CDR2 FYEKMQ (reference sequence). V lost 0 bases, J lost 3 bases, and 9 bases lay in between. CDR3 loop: CASSLGAGNYEQYF. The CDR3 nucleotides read TGTGCCAGCAGCTTAGGGGCCGGGAACTACGAGCAGTACTTC. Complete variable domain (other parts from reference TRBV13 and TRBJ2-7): AAGVIQSPRHLIKEKRETATLKCYPIPRHDTVYWYQQGPGQDPQFLISFYEKMQSDKGSIPDRFSAQQFSDYHSELNMSSLELGDSALYFCASSLGAGNYEQYFGPGTRLTVT.

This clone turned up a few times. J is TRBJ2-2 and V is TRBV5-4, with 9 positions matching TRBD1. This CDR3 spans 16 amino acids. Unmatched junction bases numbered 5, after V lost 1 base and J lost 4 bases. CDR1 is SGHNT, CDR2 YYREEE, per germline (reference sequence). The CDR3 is CASSLTGGGGTGELFF. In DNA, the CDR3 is TGTGCCAGCAGCTTGACAGGGGGCGGAGGCACCGGGGAGCTGTTTTTT.

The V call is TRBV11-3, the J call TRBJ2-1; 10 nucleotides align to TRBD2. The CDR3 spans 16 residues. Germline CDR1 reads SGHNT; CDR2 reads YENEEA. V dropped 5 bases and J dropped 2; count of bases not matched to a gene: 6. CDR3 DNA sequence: TGTGCCAGCAGCCAGGTCAGCGGGGGGGCCTACAATGAGCAGTTCTTC. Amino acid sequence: CASSQVSGGAYNEQFF.

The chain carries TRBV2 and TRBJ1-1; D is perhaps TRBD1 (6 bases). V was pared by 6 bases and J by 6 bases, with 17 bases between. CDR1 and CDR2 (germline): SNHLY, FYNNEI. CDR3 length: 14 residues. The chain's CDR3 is CASRRTVISPEAFF. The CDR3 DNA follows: TGTGCCAGCAGGAGGACAGTTATTTCTCCTGAAGCTTTCTTT.

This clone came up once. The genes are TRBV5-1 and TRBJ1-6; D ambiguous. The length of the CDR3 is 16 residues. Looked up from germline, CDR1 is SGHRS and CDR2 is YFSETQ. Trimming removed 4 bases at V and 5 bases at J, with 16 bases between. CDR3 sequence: CASSLNAGRNNSPLHF. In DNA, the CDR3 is TGCGCCAGCAGCCTGAACGCCGGGAGGAATAATTCACCCCTCCACTTT.

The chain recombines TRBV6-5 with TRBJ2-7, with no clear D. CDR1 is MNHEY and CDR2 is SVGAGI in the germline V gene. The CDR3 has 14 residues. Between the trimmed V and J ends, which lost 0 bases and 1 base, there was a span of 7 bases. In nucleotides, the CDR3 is TGTGCCAGCAGTTACTCGAGAGCATCCTACGAGCAGTACTTC. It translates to CASSYSRASYEQYF.

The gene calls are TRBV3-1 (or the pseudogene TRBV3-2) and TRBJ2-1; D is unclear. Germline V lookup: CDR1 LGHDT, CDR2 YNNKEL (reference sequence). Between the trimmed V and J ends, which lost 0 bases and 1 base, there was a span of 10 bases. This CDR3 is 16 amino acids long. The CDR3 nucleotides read TGTGCCAGCAGCCAAGATTCGAGATTTTCCTACAATGAGCAGTTCTTC. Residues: CASSQDSRFSYNEQFF.

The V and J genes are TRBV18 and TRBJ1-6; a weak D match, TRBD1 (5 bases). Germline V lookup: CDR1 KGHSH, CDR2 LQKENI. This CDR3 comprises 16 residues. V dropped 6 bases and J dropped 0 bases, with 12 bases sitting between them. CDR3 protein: CASSQGTSSYNSPLHF. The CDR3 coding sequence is TGTGCCAGCTCGCAGGGCACGAGCTCCTATAATTCACCCCTCCACTTT.

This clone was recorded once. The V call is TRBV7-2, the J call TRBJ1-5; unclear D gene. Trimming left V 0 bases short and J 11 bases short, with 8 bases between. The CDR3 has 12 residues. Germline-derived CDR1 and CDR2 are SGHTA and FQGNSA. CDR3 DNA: TGTGCCAGCAGCTTAGCAAGCTCGTCCCAGCATTTT. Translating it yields CASSLASSSQHF. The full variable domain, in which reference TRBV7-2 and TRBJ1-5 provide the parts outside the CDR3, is GAGVSQSPSNKVTEKGKDVELRCDPISGHTALYWYRQSLGQGLEFLIYFQGNSAPDKSGLPSDRFSAERTGGSVSTLTIQRTQQEDSAVYLCASSLASSSQHFGDGTRLSIL.

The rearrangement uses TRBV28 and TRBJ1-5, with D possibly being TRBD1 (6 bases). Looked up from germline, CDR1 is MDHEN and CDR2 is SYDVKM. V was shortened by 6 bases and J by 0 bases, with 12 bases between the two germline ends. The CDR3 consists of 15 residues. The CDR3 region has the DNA TGTGCCAGCAGCCAAGGGGGGGATAGCAATCAGCCCCAGCATTTT. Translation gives CASSQGGDSNQPQHF.

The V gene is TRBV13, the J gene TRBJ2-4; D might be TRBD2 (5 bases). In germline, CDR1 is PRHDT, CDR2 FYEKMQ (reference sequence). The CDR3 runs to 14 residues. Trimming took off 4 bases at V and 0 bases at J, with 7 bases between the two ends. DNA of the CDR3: TGTGCCAGCAGCTGGACTGGAGCCAAAAACATTCAGTACTTC. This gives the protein CASSWTGAKNIQYF.

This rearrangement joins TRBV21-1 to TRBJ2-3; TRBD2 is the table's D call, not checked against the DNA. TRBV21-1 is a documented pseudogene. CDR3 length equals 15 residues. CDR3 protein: CASSQTGTDEVPQYF. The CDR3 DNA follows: TGTGCCAGCAGCCAAACCGGGACTGACGAAGTCCCGCAGTATTTT.

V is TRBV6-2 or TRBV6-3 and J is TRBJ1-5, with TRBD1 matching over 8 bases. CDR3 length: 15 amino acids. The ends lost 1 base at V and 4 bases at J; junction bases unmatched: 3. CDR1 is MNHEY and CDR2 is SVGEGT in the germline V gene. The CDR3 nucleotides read TGTGCCAGCAGTTACTTACAGGGGGGTAATCAGCCCCAGCATTTT. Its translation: CASSYLQGGNQPQHF.

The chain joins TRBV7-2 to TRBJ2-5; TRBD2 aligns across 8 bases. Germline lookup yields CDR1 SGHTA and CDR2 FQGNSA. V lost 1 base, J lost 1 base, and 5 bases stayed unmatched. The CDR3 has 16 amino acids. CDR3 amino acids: CASSLGQREPQETQYF. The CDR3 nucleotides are TGTGCCAGCAGCTTAGGGCAGCGGGAGCCCCAAGAGACCCAGTACTTC.

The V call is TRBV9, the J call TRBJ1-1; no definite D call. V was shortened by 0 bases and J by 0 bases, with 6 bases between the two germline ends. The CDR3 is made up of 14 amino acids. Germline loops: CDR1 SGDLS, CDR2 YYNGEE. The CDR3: CASSVGDMNTEAFF. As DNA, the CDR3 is TGTGCCAGCAGCGTAGGAGACATGAACACTGAAGCTTTCTTT.

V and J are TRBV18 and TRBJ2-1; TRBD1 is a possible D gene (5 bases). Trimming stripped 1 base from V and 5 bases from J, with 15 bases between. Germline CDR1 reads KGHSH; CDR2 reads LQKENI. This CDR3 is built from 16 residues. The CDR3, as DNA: TGTGCCAGCTCACCACAGGGGCAAGGTCCCAACAATGAGCAGTTCTTC. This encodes CASSPQGQGPNNEQFF.

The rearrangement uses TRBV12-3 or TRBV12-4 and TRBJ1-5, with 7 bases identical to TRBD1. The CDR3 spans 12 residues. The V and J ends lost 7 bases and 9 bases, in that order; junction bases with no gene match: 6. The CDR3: CASKSGGRPQHF. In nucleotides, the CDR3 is TGTGCCAGCAAATCAGGGGGGCGGCCCCAGCATTTT.

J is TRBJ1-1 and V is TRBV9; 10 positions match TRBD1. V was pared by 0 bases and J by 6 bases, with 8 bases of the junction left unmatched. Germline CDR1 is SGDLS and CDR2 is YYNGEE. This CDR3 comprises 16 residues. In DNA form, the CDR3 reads TGTGCCAGCAGCGTAGGATTAGGACAGGGGGAGCCTGAAGCTTTCTTT. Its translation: CASSVGLGQGEPEAFF.